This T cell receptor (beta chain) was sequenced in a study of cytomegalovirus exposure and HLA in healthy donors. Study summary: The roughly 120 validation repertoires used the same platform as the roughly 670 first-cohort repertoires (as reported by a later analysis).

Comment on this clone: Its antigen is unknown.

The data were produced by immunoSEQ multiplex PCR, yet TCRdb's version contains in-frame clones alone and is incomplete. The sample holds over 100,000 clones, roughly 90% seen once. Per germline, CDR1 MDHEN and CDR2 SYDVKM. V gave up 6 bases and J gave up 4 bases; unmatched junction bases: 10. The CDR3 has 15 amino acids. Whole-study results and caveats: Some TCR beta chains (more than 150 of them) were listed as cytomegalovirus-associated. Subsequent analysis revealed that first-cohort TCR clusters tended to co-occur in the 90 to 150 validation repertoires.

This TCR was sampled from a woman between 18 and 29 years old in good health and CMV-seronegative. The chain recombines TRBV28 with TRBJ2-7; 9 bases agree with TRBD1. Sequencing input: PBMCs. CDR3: CASRSTGGVLYEQYF. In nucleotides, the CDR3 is TGTGCCAGCAGAAGCACAGGGGGCGTACTATACGAGCAGTACTTC.